This T cell receptor beta chain was identified in a study of blood T cells in healthy people across ages. Overall study results and limits: A conclusive naive versus antigen-experienced comparison was prevented by the unsorted PBMCs.

Notes on this clonotype: Its antigen is not known. At one boundary the junction diverges from the germline segment, which might be a read error.

Next came a second PCR, run for roughly 7 to 12 cycles, which used a sample-barcoded 5' primer along with a J-beta primer mix. TCRdb redid the calling of the 5' RACE reads with MiXCR, one entry per CDR3 protein. This table holds hundreds of thousands of distinct CDR3 sequences, 27% found once. Germline-derived CDR1 and CDR2 are MDHEN and SYDVKM. The CDR3 covers 16 residues. The origin of this receptor is a woman in her 70s in good health. V and J are TRBV28 and TRBJ2-1; 8 positions agree with TRBD2. The source material was blood. In DNA, the CDR3 is TGTGCCAGCAGCCCTTTAGTCGTTGGGACTAGTCTTCGCTCCCTCTTC. Translated: CASSPLVVGTSLRSLF.